This T cell receptor beta chain was recovered during a study of blood T cell repertoires in COVID-19. Study-level background: Samples representing acute and convalescent COVID-19 were sourced from the United States, Italy and Spain. The analysed material was cDNA or gDNA that came from T cells, B-cell-depleted T cells, or PBMCs.

Per the germline V gene, CDR1 is MNHNS and CDR2 is SASEGT. V lost 1 base and J lost 10, with 10 bases in between. There are 12 residues in the CDR3. Per the original methods: How many nucleated cells were present was estimated from reference gene primer amplification. Sequenced by immunoSEQ multiplex PCR; TCRdb stores in-frame clones only, minus some. V and J calls and clone size are copied from that table; D and trimming were computed from the DNA. The sample consists of more than 150,000 clones, approximately 88% of them appearing once. The TCR sequence derives from a woman aged 55-69 years with acute or convalescent COVID-19. The chain carries TRBV6-1 and TRBJ1-2; D remains ambiguous. Sequenced input: peripheral blood. The DNA for the CDR3 is TGTGCCAGCAGTGAAGTAGGGAGGGACTACACCTTC. Its translation is CASSEVGRDYTF.